Included here is one T cell receptor (beta chain) sequence, with context. What it recognizes is unknown. After the first PCR, alpha and beta chain libraries were processed separately. CD8 T cells were positively selected from what remained after CD4 positive selection. Four subsets defined by CD45RA and CD27 were sorted after CD3, CD4, CD8 and live/dead staining. This sample stems from a study of naive and memory T cell subsets. V was cut by 8 bases and J by 0 bases, with 10 bases left in between. Germline V gene sequence: CDR1 MDHEN, CDR2 SYDVKM. The CDR3 runs to 13 residues. Two oligonucleotides, mixed equimolar, formed the beta constant-region primer covering TRBC1 and TRBC2. Ligated cDNA was amplified by four rounds of PCR with nested alpha and beta constant-region primers and SP2. TCRdb passed the UMI-ligation and nested PCR reads through MiXCR, listing each CDR3 protein once. The sample includes around 140,000 distinct CDR3 sequences, about a fifth of them seen just once.

General study findings and limits: In naive cells, over 90% of TCR sequences were seen only once. Naive repertoires, especially CD8, held a few larger clonotypes, possibly memory cells re-expressing CD45RA.

The specimen sequenced was naive CD8+ T cells from blood. The source is a human donor in good health. The chain joins TRBV28 to TRBJ1-1, with unresolved D. CDR3 residues: CASRDIMNTEAFF. CDR3 nucleotides: TGTGCCAGCCGAGACATCATGAACACTGAAGCTTTCTTT. Together with reference TRBV28 and TRBJ1-1, the CDR3 gives the full variable domain: DVKVTQSSRYLVKRTGEKVFLECVQDMDHENMFWYRQDPGLGLRLIYFSYDVKMKEKGDIPEGYSVSREKKERFSLILESASTNQTSMYLCASRDIMNTEAFFGQGTRLTVV.